This T cell receptor (beta chain) was retrieved from a study of metastatic and nonmetastatic thyroid tumors. Study summary: Patients with malignant and benign thyroid disease provided blood and tumor or nodule tissue, whose repertoires were compared.

In this sample, this clone turned up many times. Antigen specificity is unknown. A read error is likely, as this CDR3 ends without the conserved phenylalanine or tryptophan. No DNA is shown, since the ends of the CDR3 on it are uncertain; the CDR3 is the one TCRdb lists. Source study methods: The distant-metastasis classifier for papillary thyroid cancer was built from CDR3 differences across clinicopathological groups. Through MiXCR, TCRdb re-clonotyped the PCR reads. The V and J calls shown here were made by TCRdb, not taken from the authors' results. The data show fewer than 100,000 clones, 14% to 15% seen once. Every patient underwent thyroid surgery untreated. The study's findings and limits: Reports indicated that malignant thyroid tumors showed significantly higher TCR beta diversity than benign nodules did, in blood and tumor.

The CDR3 region is 9 residues in length, termini included. CDR1 is SEHNR, CDR2 FQNEAQ, per germline (reference sequence). The clonotype was recovered from a female donor with papillary thyroid cancer or a benign thyroid nodule (not recorded which). Some clones in this sample may be carry-over from other donors' samples. The chain is built from TRBV7-9 and TRBJ2-7; the DNA was not compared with TRBD2, the D call given in the table. The specimen sequenced was blood. The chain's CDR3 is CASSSRTSG.